The present entry profiles one TCR beta chain with its context. Its antigen remains unknown. TCRdb re-called the reads with MiXCR, one entry per CDR3 protein. The sample consists of 230,000 or so distinct CDR3 sequences, approximately 17% of them appearing once. CDR1 and CDR2 from the germline V gene are MNHEY and SMNVEV (reference sequence). Deletions cut 5 bases from V and 0 bases from J, with 10 bases between. CDR3 length: 14 amino acids. The sample originates from a study of T cell repertoires in cytomegalovirus infection. Study context: Evidence of both CMV infection and a matching HLA type came from public TCR beta signatures.

Findings of the study overall: HLA-C-restricted CMV-specific TCR beta clonotypes were dominant in the ex vivo response. Cumulative frequency of public TCR beta families picked out carriers of CMV plus the relevant HLA.

The clonotype comes from a human donor in good health (CMV status not recorded). Some clones in this sample may be carry-over from other donors' samples. Sequenced input: CD8+ T cells from PBMCs. J is TRBJ1-1 and V is TRBV27; D uncertain. This chain's CDR3 is CASSPHGLNTEAFF. The CDR3 DNA reads as TGTGCCAGCAGTCCACATGGTCTGAACACTGAAGCTTTCTTT.